This T cell receptor (beta chain) was retrieved from a study of blood T cells in healthy people across ages. General study points: No conclusive comparison of naive versus antigen-experienced cells was possible with unsorted PBMCs. CMV status of donors was not determined, possibly confounding expanded clonotype changes.

Primed by a sample-barcoded 5' primer and a J-beta primer mix, a second PCR proceeded for about 6 to 11 cycles. TCRdb processed the 5' RACE reads anew with MiXCR; each CDR3 protein has one entry. Among hundreds of thousands of distinct CDR3 sequences, roughly 50% were seen once, and the ten largest hold roughly 20%. This clonotype occurred a few times. No antigen is known for it. V lost 4 bases and J lost 0, with 10 bases in between. Germline CDR1 is SNHLY and CDR2 is FYNNEI. CDR3 size: 16 residues. Sequencing input: blood. The clonotype originates from a man aged 30-40 years in good health. The V gene is TRBV2, the J gene TRBJ2-6; D possibly corresponds to TRBD2 (5 bases). The CDR3 is CASSGTPFSGANVLTF. The CDR3 DNA is TGTGCCAGCAGTGGGACTCCATTCTCTGGGGCCAACGTCCTGACTTTC. The full variable domain, its missing parts supplied by reference TRBV2 and TRBJ2-6, is EPEVTQTPSHQVTQMGQEVILRCVPISNHLYFYWYRQILGQKVEFLVSFYNNEISEKSEIFDDQFSVERPDGSNFTLKIRSTKLEDSAMYFCASSGTPFSGANVLTFGAGSRLTVL.